These 28 T cell receptor beta chains were all obtained from the same sample, sequenced in a study of persistence of HIV-infected CD4 T cells. These TCRs' antigens remain unknown. Anti-CD3/anti-CD28 beads served as a nonspecific positive control stimulus. Responding CD4+ T cells were sorted by upregulation of both CD40 ligand and CD69. This was the immunoSEQ version 4 assay in survey mode. The protocol was immunoSEQ multiplex PCR, while the TCRdb copy is restricted to in-frame clones and leaves out a portion. The repertoire holds 40,000 to 45,000 clones, roughly 92% seen once, with 1.8% in the top ten. The sample consisted of CD4+ T cells sorted from PBMCs after approximately 19-hour stimulation, taken from a patient who received antiretroviral therapy. The receptors shown here come from an adult man with HIV who was CMV-seropositive.

V gene TRBV24-1 combines with J gene TRBJ2-2; TRBD1 might be the D (6 bases). The germline V gene has CDR1 KGHDR and CDR2 SFDVKD. This CDR3 is built from 16 residues. V was pared by 1 base and J by 4 bases, with 12 bases between. The CDR3 is CATSDLWGQGTGELFF. The CDR3 DNA reads as TGTGCCACCAGTGATTTATGGGGACAAGGCACCGGGGAGCTGTTTTTT.

The V gene is TRBV3-1 (or the pseudogene TRBV3-2), the J gene TRBJ2-7; TRBD1 matches 10 bases. The CDR3 is 15 residues long. J gave up 5 bases and V 4 bases, and 8 bases lay outside the gene matches. The germline gives CDR1 LGHDT, CDR2 YNNKEL (reference sequence). CDR3 sequence reads: CASSRGTGAWNEQYF. The CDR3, as DNA: TGTGCCAGCAGCCGGGGGACAGGGGCTTGGAACGAGCAGTACTTC.

The gene calls are TRBV28 and TRBJ1-2; TRBD1 aligns across 7 bases. From germline, CDR1 is MDHEN and CDR2 SYDVKM. This CDR3 is built from 12 residues. V gave up 6 bases and J gave up 7 bases; unmatched junction bases: 5. The CDR3 DNA reads TGTGCCAGCAGGGACAACAGGGGTGGCTACACCTTC. Its protein is CASRDNRGGYTF.

The V call is TRBV6-5, the J call TRBJ1-4; D is perhaps TRBD1 (6 bases). The CDR3 sequence is 14 residues long. Per the germline V gene, CDR1 is MNHEY and CDR2 is SVGAGI. V lost 6 bases, J lost 7 bases, and 15 bases lay in between. Written as DNA, the CDR3 is TGTGCCAGCAGCCGAGGGGGGGCTGGTGAAAAACTGTTTTTT. Translating it yields CASSRGGAGEKLFF.

The chain combines TRBV4-2 with TRBJ2-2, with D unresolved. Germline assignment: CDR1 LGHNA and CDR2 YNFKEQ. This CDR3 is 15 amino acids long. V was pared by 1 base and J by 5 bases, with 11 bases between. CDR3 nucleotides: TGTGCCAGCAGCCAAGGTTTGGGGATGACCGGGGAGCTGTTTTTT. Translated: CASSQGLGMTGELFF.

The genes are TRBV7-9 and TRBJ1-3; TRBD1 matches 8 bases. Germline lookup yields CDR1 SEHNR and CDR2 FQNEAQ (reference sequence). The CDR3 sequence is 16 residues long. The V gene end was trimmed by 5 bases and the J gene end by 0 bases; junction bases not matched to a gene: 6. This CDR3 reads CASSKRDRHSGNTIYF. As DNA, the CDR3 is TGTGCCAGCAGCAAACGGGACAGGCACTCTGGAAACACCATATATTTT.

This clone was counted a single time. The gene calls are TRBV19 and TRBJ2-1; 7 nucleotides match TRBD1. V was pared by 6 bases and J by 3 bases, with 14 bases of the junction left unmatched. The germline V gene encodes CDR1 LNHDA and CDR2 SQIVND (reference sequence). There are 17 residues in the CDR3. The CDR3 reads CASSPGQARLNYNEQFF. The CDR3 DNA reads TGTGCCAGTAGCCCTGGACAGGCTAGACTGAACTACAATGAGCAGTTCTTC.

The J gene is TRBJ2-3, the V gene TRBV7-8, with 12 bases fitting TRBD2. Germline assignment: CDR1 SGHVS and CDR2 FQNEAQ. This CDR3 is built from 16 residues. V was clipped by 1 base and J by 6 bases; unmatched bases: 5. In nucleotides, the CDR3 is TGTGCCAGCAGCTTAGTCCTAGCGGGGGGGCGTGATACGCAGTATTTT. This codes for CASSLVLAGGRDTQYF.

This chain connects TRBV29-1 to TRBJ1-2; D gene unclear. This CDR3 has 13 residues. CDR1 is SQVTM and CDR2 is ANQGSEA in the germline V gene. Trimming cost V 3 bases and J 4 bases, with 12 bases left between them. CDR3 nucleotides: TGCAGCGTTGAGGCTCAGGTGGGCTATGGCTACACCTTC. As protein: CSVEAQVGYGYTF.

The gene calls are TRBV6-5 and TRBJ2-6, with TRBD1 matching 8 bases. The CDR3 has 15 amino acids. Germline V gene sequence: CDR1 MNHEY, CDR2 SVGAGI. The V and J ends lost 6 bases and 2 bases, in that order; junction bases with no gene match: 3. CDR3 nucleotides: TGTGCCAGCAGGACAGGGGTAACTGGGGCCAACGTCCTGACTTTC. Translating gives CASRTGVTGANVLTF.

The J gene is TRBJ2-3, the V gene TRBV25-1; unclear D gene. The V end was cut by 5 bases, the J end by 4 bases, with 10 bases between. Germline-derived CDR1 and CDR2 are MGHDK and SYGVNS. This CDR3 spans 13 amino acids. Written as DNA, the CDR3 is TGTGCCAGCAGTTTCATGGGCTCAGATACGCAGTATTTT. It codes for CASSFMGSDTQYF.

The CDR3: CAISESPTGRGLYEQYF. The CDR3 bases are TGTGCCATCAGTGAGTCACCCACGGGCAGGGGGCTCTACGAGCAGTACTTC. The chain is built from TRBV10-3 and TRBJ2-7; 8 bases fit TRBD1. V shed 0 bases and J 3 bases; nucleotides not matched to a gene: 10. This CDR3 contains 17 residues. From germline, CDR1 is ENHRY and CDR2 SYGVKD.

The rearrangement joins TRBV5-7 to TRBJ1-1, with D perhaps matching TRBD1 (5 bases). TRBV5-7 is noted as an ORF with a role that remains uncertain. V lost 2 bases and J 5 bases, leaving 13 bases between the germline ends. The CDR3 consists of 14 residues. As DNA, the CDR3 is TGTGCCAGCAGCTTTTGGGGCCGGGGGACTGAAGCTTTCTTT. This sequence encodes CASSFWGRGTEAFF.

This chain links TRBV5-4 with TRBJ2-2, with D unresolved. The CDR3 sequence is 14 residues long. Per germline, CDR1 SGHNT and CDR2 YYREEE (reference sequence). V dropped 4 bases and J dropped 6 bases, with 13 bases sitting between them. CDR3 sequence: CASSVQQVPGELFF. Written as DNA, the CDR3 is TGTGCCAGCAGCGTTCAACAAGTGCCCGGGGAGCTGTTTTTT.

The chain uses TRBV5-1 and TRBJ2-7, with D possibly TRBD1 on 5 matching bases. Germline CDR1 SGHRS, CDR2 YFSETQ. This CDR3 has 13 amino acids. V was trimmed by 2 bases and J by 0 bases, leaving 6 bases between them. The CDR3 coding sequence is TGCGCCAGCAGCTTTACAGGCTCCTACGAGCAGTACTTC. As protein: CASSFTGSYEQYF.

The CDR3, as DNA: TGTGCCAGTAGTATCGCGGGGGGGTTTTACAATGAGCAGTTCTTC. Residues: CASSIAGGFYNEQFF. This chain uses TRBV19 with TRBJ2-1; 9 bases are shared with TRBD2. CDR1 is LNHDA and CDR2 is SQIVND in the germline V gene (reference sequence). The CDR3 loop spans 15 amino acids. The trim removed 3 bases at V and 4 bases at J, leaving 4 bases unmatched.

The chain has TRBV18 and TRBJ2-7, with D perhaps TRBD1 or TRBD2 (6 bases each). The CDR3 totals 20 residues. Germline V lookup: CDR1 KGHSH, CDR2 LQKENI. V was pared by 0 bases and J by 3 bases, with 27 bases between. Here the CDR3 DNA reads TGTGCCAGCTCACCACCGGGCGCCAGGGACCTTGGGGGGCGGAACTACGAGCAGTACTTC. As protein: CASSPPGARDLGGRNYEQYF.

The V call is TRBV12-3 or TRBV12-4, the J call TRBJ2-1; D might be TRBD1 (5 bases). V lost 6 bases, J lost 7 bases, and 13 bases lay in between. This CDR3 is built from 13 residues. CDR3 amino acids: CASRQTRVNEQFF. CDR3 nucleotides: TGTGCCAGCAGACAAACCAGGGTTAATGAGCAGTTCTTC.

The chain recombines TRBV18 with TRBJ2-3; D is uncertain. The CDR3 sequence is 16 residues long. V dropped 2 bases and J dropped 0 bases, with 12 bases sitting between them. Per the germline V gene, CDR1 is KGHSH and CDR2 is LQKENI. The chain's CDR3 is CASSPASPGSTDTQYF. DNA for the CDR3: TGTGCCAGCTCACCAGCGTCTCCTGGAAGCACAGATACGCAGTATTTT.

The chain joins TRBV5-8 to TRBJ1-1; 11 bases line up with TRBD1. V was clipped by 3 bases and J by 11 bases; unmatched bases: 12. CDR1 SGHTS and CDR2 YDEGEE come from the germline V gene. The CDR3 runs to 15 residues. The CDR3 spells CASSSGQGAGLVAFF. The CDR3 DNA reads TGTGCCAGCAGCTCTGGACAGGGGGCCGGGCTCGTCGCTTTCTTT.

V and J are TRBV28 and TRBJ1-4, with D possibly matching TRBD1 (5 bases). The CDR3 has 17 amino acids. Per the germline V gene, CDR1 is MDHEN and CDR2 is SYDVKM. V was cut by 6 bases and J by 4 bases, with 21 bases left in between. The CDR3 sequence: CASRGRRNSPGNEKLFF. CDR3 sequence (DNA): TGTGCCAGCAGGGGACGGCGGAATTCGCCGGGTAATGAAAAACTGTTTTTT.

The rearrangement uses TRBV7-2 and TRBJ2-1, with 12 bases identical to TRBD1. This CDR3 region has 15 residues. CDR1 and CDR2 from the germline V gene are SGHTA and FQGNSA. V trimming: 1 base; J trimming: 9 bases; junction bases outside the gene matches: 4. DNA of the CDR3: TGTGCCAGCAGCTTAGACTCGGGACAGGGGGCTGAGCAGTTCTTC. Translated: CASSLDSGQGAEQFF.

This chain links TRBV30 with TRBJ1-2, with TRBD1 as a possible D gene (6 bases). Trimming shortened V by 3 bases and J by 2 bases, and 10 bases separated the two germline ends. CDR3 length equals 13 residues. Germline values: CDR1 GTSNPN, CDR2 SVGIG (reference sequence). In DNA, the CDR3 is TGTGCCTGGAGGAGGGGGGGAAACTATGGCTACACCTTC. Its protein product is CAWRRGGNYGYTF. The full variable domain, in which reference TRBV30 and TRBJ1-2 provide the parts outside the CDR3, is SQTIHQWPATLVQPVGSPLSLECTVEGTSNPNLYWYRQAAGRGLQLLFYSVGIGQISSEVPQNLSASRPQDRQFILSSKKLLLSDSGFYLCAWRRGGNYGYTFGSGTRLTVV.

This chain uses TRBV18 with TRBJ1-5; 7 bases line up with TRBD1. There are 16 residues in the CDR3. The J segment lost 8 bases and the V segment lost 4 bases, leaving 14 bases of the junction unmatched. Per the germline V gene, CDR1 is KGHSH and CDR2 is LQKENI. In DNA form, the CDR3 reads TGTGCCAGCTCACGAAGGGACAGTCGTGGGGCTGAGCCCCAGCATTTT. It specifies CASSRRDSRGAEPQHF.

The V gene is TRBV4-2, the J gene TRBJ2-7; TRBD2 matches at 8 bases. The CDR3 sequence is 15 residues long. The germline gives CDR1 LGHNA, CDR2 YNFKEQ. V shed 3 bases, J shed 2 bases, and the junction held 6 bases outside the gene matches. CDR3 protein: CASSHPRGGTYEQYF. The CDR3 nucleotides read TGTGCCAGCAGCCATCCCCGGGGGGGAACCTACGAGCAGTACTTC.

V is TRBV6-5 and J is TRBJ1-2; 9 bases align to TRBD1. The V gene's germline CDR1 is MNHEY and CDR2 SVGAGI. J lost 7 bases, V lost 5 bases, and 11 bases had no gene match. The length of the CDR3 is 15 residues. Written as DNA, the CDR3 is TGTGCCAGCAGTCTGAAGGGACAGGGTGTAGGTGGCTACACCTTC. Translation: CASSLKGQGVGGYTF.

The chain couples TRBV5-1 to TRBJ2-2; tentative D call: TRBD2 (6 bases). The CDR3 is 15 residues long. CDR1 SGHRS and CDR2 YFSETQ come from the germline V gene. The ends were cut back, 4 bases at V and 1 base at J, with 11 bases in the middle. As DNA, the CDR3 is TGCGCCAGCAGCCGGGAGCTTCTGAACACCGGGGAGCTGTTTTTT. Its protein product is CASSRELLNTGELFF.

This clone was observed once. V and J are TRBV6-5 and TRBJ1-4; D is unclear. Trimming took 6 bases from V and 8 from J, leaving 16 bases between them. The V gene's germline CDR1 is MNHEY and CDR2 SVGAGI. The CDR3 consists of 14 residues. CDR3 in amino acids: CASRVGGRREKLFF. As DNA, the CDR3 is TGTGCCAGCAGGGTTGGAGGTCGACGCGAAAAACTGTTTTTT.